The present entry profiles one T cell receptor beta chain with its context. Study processing details: Amplification of reference gene primers provided the estimated nucleated cell counts. Measured with immunoSEQ multiplex PCR; TCRdb has only the in-frame clones, and not every one. V and J calls and clone size are as listed in that table; D and trimming were resolved from the DNA. The sample lists tens of thousands of clones, about 90% occurring once. CDR1 is MNHEY, CDR2 SMNVEV, per germline (reference sequence). This CDR3 has 16 amino acids. J was trimmed by 2 bases and V by 2 bases; bases with no gene match: 6. These data are taken from a study of blood T cell repertoires in COVID-19. Study-level information: Samples taken during acute and convalescent COVID-19 were collected in the United States, Italy and Spain. Sample material is recorded as cDNA or gDNA derived from T cells, B-cell-depleted T cells, or PBMCs.

The receptor was derived from a woman older than 75 with active COVID-19. Sequenced: peripheral blood. The chain recombines TRBV27 with TRBJ2-5; 9 bases fit TRBD2. DNA of the CDR3: TGTGCCAGCAGTTTAACGTTGCTAGCGGGGCAAGAGACCCAGTACTTC. Its translation: CASSLTLLAGQETQYF.